One sample yielded the 20 T cell receptor beta chains listed below, sequenced in a study of cytomegalovirus exposure and HLA in healthy donors. In the PCR, 60 Vbeta and 13 Jbeta primers were used. Only in-frame clones appear in the TCRdb table, and some are missing; sequencing was by immunoSEQ multiplex PCR. Of 130,000 to 150,000 clones in the sample, over 60% were seen once. Input material: PBMCs. The receptor set was obtained from a man in his forties or fifties in good health and CMV-seropositive.

The gene calls are TRBV19 and TRBJ2-7; 7 nucleotides agree with TRBD1. Germline values: CDR1 LNHDA, CDR2 SQIVND (reference sequence). V shed 4 bases and J 2 bases; nucleotides not matched to a gene: 8. CDR3 length equals 15 residues. The CDR3 bases are TGTGCCAGTAGTAACGCCGGGACAGCTACCTACGAGCAGTACTTC. Its translation is CASSNAGTATYEQYF.

This clone was seen a handful of times. This sequence joins TRBV5-8 and TRBJ1-2; no clear D. The CDR3 contains 13 residues. CDR1 is SGHTS and CDR2 is YDEGEE in the germline V gene. Trimming took 6 bases from V and 2 from J, leaving 11 bases between them. The CDR3 spells CASTLDTNYGYTF. CDR3 nucleotides: TGTGCCAGCACCCTAGATACGAACTATGGCTACACCTTC.

The chain uses TRBV2 and TRBJ2-3, with D possibly being TRBD1 (5 bases). The CDR3 is made up of 13 amino acids. CDR1 is SNHLY and CDR2 is FYNNEI in the germline V gene. V lost 3 bases, J lost 2 bases, and 6 bases lay in between. In nucleotides, the CDR3 is TGTGCCAGCAGTGAGGGGCCCACAGATACGCAGTATTTT. Amino acids: CASSEGPTDTQYF. Combining the CDR3 with reference TRBV2 and TRBJ2-3 gives the whole variable domain EPEVTQTPSHQVTQMGQEVILRCVPISNHLYFYWYRQILGQKVEFLVSFYNNEISEKSEIFDDQFSVERPDGSNFTLKIRSTKLEDSAMYFCASSEGPTDTQYFGPGTRLTVL.

The chain recombines TRBV2 with TRBJ1-2; 12 bases are shared with TRBD1. The CDR3 is 14 amino acids. Germline V lookup: CDR1 SNHLY, CDR2 FYNNEI. The V gene end was trimmed by 4 bases and the J gene end by 4 bases; junction bases not matched to a gene: 1. This chain's CDR3 is CASSVGQGAYGYTF. The CDR3 nucleotides read TGTGCCAGCAGTGTGGGACAGGGGGCCTATGGCTACACCTTC.

This clone has a handful of counts. The V gene is TRBV5-1, the J gene TRBJ1-3; a possible D gene is TRBD1 (5 bases). The length of the CDR3 is 15 residues. Germline values: CDR1 SGHRS, CDR2 YFSETQ. V was cut by 5 bases and J by 0 bases, with 12 bases left in between. CDR3 sequence reads: CASRRGLSSGNTIYF. CDR3 nucleotide sequence: TGCGCCAGCAGACGGGGGTTGAGCTCTGGAAACACCATATATTTT.

The chain combines TRBV7-8 with TRBJ2-7, with 9 nucleotides matching TRBD1. The length of the CDR3 is 15 residues. With V trimmed by 5 bases and J by 5 bases, 10 bases remained unmatched. In germline, CDR1 is SGHVS, CDR2 FQNEAQ. For the CDR3, the DNA is TGTGCCAGCAGCCGTGCCGGGACAGGGAGTCACGAGCAGTACTTC. Translation gives CASSRAGTGSHEQYF.

V usage is TRBV5-6 and J usage is TRBJ2-7, with 13 nucleotides matching TRBD2. J was trimmed by 6 bases and V by 4 bases; bases with no gene match: 4. The CDR3 sequence is 14 residues long. The germline V gene encodes CDR1 SGHDT and CDR2 YYEEEE. The CDR3 DNA reads TGTGCCAGCAGCCGGACTAGCGGGGGTATCGAGCAGTACTTC. Protein: CASSRTSGGIEQYF.

This sequence joins TRBV28 and TRBJ2-5; TRBD2 matches at 11 bases. V dropped 4 bases and J dropped 4; count of bases not matched to a gene: 11. The CDR3 contains 17 residues. In germline, CDR1 is MDHEN, CDR2 SYDVKM. CDR3 sequence: CASSSWASGGKRETQYF. Written as DNA, the CDR3 is TGTGCCAGCAGTTCATGGGCTAGCGGGGGGAAAAGAGAGACCCAGTACTTC. Full variable domain (rest looked up from reference TRBV28 and TRBJ2-5): DVKVTQSSRYLVKRTGEKVFLECVQDMDHENMFWYRQDPGLGLRLIYFSYDVKMKEKGDIPEGYSVSREKKERFSLILESASTNQTSMYLCASSSWASGGKRETQYFGPGTRLLVL.

The chain couples TRBV19 to TRBJ2-2; no clear D gene. The CDR3 spans 13 residues. Germline V gene data show CDR1 as LNHDA and CDR2 as SQIVND (reference sequence). V shed 7 bases and J shed 6 bases, with 12 bases lying between them. The CDR3, as DNA: TGTGCCAGTAATCCGGGTATCTCCGGGGAGCTGTTTTTT. It translates to CASNPGISGELFF.

The chain has TRBV25-1 and TRBJ2-7, with D perhaps matching TRBD1 (6 bases). The V gene's germline CDR1 is MGHDK and CDR2 SYGVNS. The V and J ends lost 5 bases and 7 bases respectively, with 15 bases between them. The CDR3 extends over 13 amino acids. The CDR3 DNA reads as TGTGCCAGCAGTCTCCAGGGGTGGGAAGAGCAGTACTTC. This encodes CASSLQGWEEQYF.

This clone was recorded a few times. The V gene is TRBV7-2, the J gene TRBJ1-4, with 8 bases matching TRBD1. The CDR3 extends over 16 amino acids. Trimming took 6 bases from V and 6 from J; bases not matched to a gene: 12. The V gene's germline CDR1 is SGHTA and CDR2 FQGNSA. CDR3 DNA: TGTGCCAGCAGTCACAGACAGGGGAATAGTTATGAAAAACTGTTTTTT. Translated, it gives CASSHRQGNSYEKLFF.

The V call is TRBV2, the J call TRBJ2-1; 8 nucleotides line up with TRBD2. This CDR3 region has 13 residues. Germline CDR1 is SNHLY and CDR2 is FYNNEI. V was pared by 4 bases and J by 10 bases, with 6 bases of the junction left unmatched. CDR3 nucleotides: TGTGCCAGCAGTGGCGGGACTAGGGGGGAGCAGTTCTTC. It specifies CASSGGTRGEQFF.

This clone was counted once. The V and J genes are TRBV6-5 and TRBJ1-1; D not resolved. This CDR3 is built from 13 residues. The V gene lost 6 bases and the J gene lost 4 bases, with 12 bases spanning the gap. Germline CDR1 is MNHEY and CDR2 is SVGAGI. The CDR3 reads CASRLGGVTEAFF. The CDR3 DNA follows: TGTGCCAGCAGATTAGGAGGAGTCACTGAAGCTTTCTTT.

J is TRBJ1-1 and V is TRBV9; D ambiguous. The germline V gene has CDR1 SGDLS and CDR2 YYNGEE. This CDR3 is built from 15 residues. V was clipped by 0 bases and J by 0 bases, with 9 bases between them. The CDR3 region has the DNA TGTGCCAGCAGCGTAGTAGAGGAAATGAACACTGAAGCTTTCTTT. Translated: CASSVVEEMNTEAFF. Supplemented by reference TRBV9 and TRBJ1-1, the full variable domain reads DSGVTQTPKHLITATGQRVTLRCSPRSGDLSVYWYQQSLDQGLQFLIQYYNGEERAKGNILERFSAQQFPDLHSELNLSSLELGDSALYFCASSVVEEMNTEAFFGQGTRLTVV.

This clone has a single count. Other nucleotide sequences from this sample produce the same CDR3. V usage is TRBV19 and J usage is TRBJ2-7; TRBD1 matches 7 bases. The V segment lost 1 base and the J segment 2 bases; nucleotides outside the gene matches: 2. CDR3 length: 14 amino acids. Germline-derived CDR1 and CDR2 are LNHDA and SQIVND (reference sequence). CDR3 nucleotides: TGTGCCAGTAGTATAGGGCAGGGGGCCTACGAGCAGTACTTC. Protein: CASSIGQGAYEQYF.

This rearrangement joins TRBV19 to TRBJ2-7; a possible D gene is TRBD2 (6 bases). The germline V gene has CDR1 LNHDA and CDR2 SQIVND (reference sequence). The CDR3 consists of 14 residues. The V and J ends lost 3 bases and 7 bases respectively, with 16 bases between them. The CDR3 nucleotides are TGTGCCAGTAGTATTGGCCCGGGACTGCGGGAGCAGTACTTC. Amino acid sequence: CASSIGPGLREQYF.

This clone was detected only a few times. CDR3 protein: CASSPQSVSGYEQYF. The CDR3, as DNA: TGTGCCAGCAGTCCCCAATCTGTCTCCGGCTACGAGCAGTACTTC. The rearrangement joins TRBV2 to TRBJ2-7; D gene uncertain. The CDR3 length is 15 residues. V dropped 5 bases and J dropped 3 bases, with 17 bases sitting between them. Germline-derived CDR1 and CDR2 are SNHLY and FYNNEI. Together with reference TRBV2 and TRBJ2-7, the CDR3 gives the full variable domain: EPEVTQTPSHQVTQMGQEVILRCVPISNHLYFYWYRQILGQKVEFLVSFYNNEISEKSEIFDDQFSVERPDGSNFTLKIRSTKLEDSAMYFCASSPQSVSGYEQYFGPGTRLTVT.

This clone was observed a handful of times. J is TRBJ2-5 and V is TRBV5-1, with 8 bases aligning to TRBD1. Unmatched junction bases numbered 7, after V lost 4 bases and J lost 2 bases. The CDR3 is 15 amino acids. Germline CDR1 is SGHRS and CDR2 is YFSETQ. CDR3 sequence: CASSIAGTGQETQYF. DNA for the CDR3: TGCGCCAGCAGCATTGCCGGGACAGGACAAGAGACCCAGTACTTC.

The chain combines TRBV11-2 with TRBJ2-3; D might be TRBD2 (6 bases). CDR1 and CDR2 from the germline V gene are SGHAT and FQNNGV. The CDR3 runs to 16 residues. With 4 bases removed from V and 1 base from J, the gap between germline ends came to 15 bases. This CDR3 reads CASSSSVGGRTDTQYF. For the CDR3, the DNA is TGTGCCAGCAGCTCCTCGGTGGGGGGTCGCACAGATACGCAGTATTTT.

The rearrangement uses TRBV6-5 and TRBJ2-3, with D tentatively TRBD2 (6 bases). The length of the CDR3 is 15 residues. CDR1 is MNHEY, CDR2 SVGAGI, per germline. The germline V and J ends were trimmed by 1 base and 5 bases, with 13 bases remaining between them. CDR3 nucleotide sequence: TGTGCCAGCAGTTACTTAGGCGCTAGCGTAGATACGCAGTATTTT. Its translation: CASSYLGASVDTQYF.